This T cell receptor beta chain appears in the sequencing data of a study of blood T cells in healthy people across ages. Points from the study as a whole: Observed TCR beta diversity showed a strong correlation with the percentage of naive T cells as measured by flow cytometry. Estimates of total diversity, which came from one million sequenced T cells, were considered to be underestimates. Since the PBMCs were unsorted, naive and antigen-experienced cells could not be conclusively compared.

Losses at the gene ends were 10 bases for V and 4 bases for J; bases not matched to a gene: 4. The CDR3 extends over 13 amino acids. CDR1 is SNHLY and CDR2 is FYNNEI in the germline V gene. Note on this clonotype: Its antigen is still unknown.

Then a second PCR, running roughly 7 to 11 cycles, was carried out with a sample-barcoded 5' primer and a J-beta primer mix. Paired-end reads containing CDR3 totaled no fewer than 2.5 million for each sample. One entry per CDR3 protein results from TCRdb running MiXCR on the 5' RACE reads. The data contain around 1.5 million distinct CDR3 sequences, approximately 59% of them singletons. The sequence derives from a man aged 18 to 29 in good health. The sample taken for sequencing was blood. The chain combines TRBV2 with TRBJ1-5, with 10 bases fitting TRBD1. CDR3 sequence: CAIGGQGNQPQHF. Written as DNA, the CDR3 is TGTGCCATAGGGGGACAGGGGAATCAGCCCCAGCATTTT.